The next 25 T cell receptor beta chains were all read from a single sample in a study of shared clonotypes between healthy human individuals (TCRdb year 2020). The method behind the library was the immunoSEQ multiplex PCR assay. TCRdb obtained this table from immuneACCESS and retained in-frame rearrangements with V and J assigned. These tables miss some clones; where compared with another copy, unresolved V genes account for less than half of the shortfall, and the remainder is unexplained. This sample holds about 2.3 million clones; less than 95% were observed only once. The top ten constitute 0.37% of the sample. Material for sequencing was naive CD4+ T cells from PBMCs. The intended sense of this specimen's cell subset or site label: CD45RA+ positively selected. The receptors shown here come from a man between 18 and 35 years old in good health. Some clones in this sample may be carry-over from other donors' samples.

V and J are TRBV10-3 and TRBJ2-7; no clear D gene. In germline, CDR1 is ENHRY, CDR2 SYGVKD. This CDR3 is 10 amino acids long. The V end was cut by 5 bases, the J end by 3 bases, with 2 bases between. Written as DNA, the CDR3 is TGTGCCATCAGTATCTACGAGCAGTACTTC. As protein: CAISIYEQYF.

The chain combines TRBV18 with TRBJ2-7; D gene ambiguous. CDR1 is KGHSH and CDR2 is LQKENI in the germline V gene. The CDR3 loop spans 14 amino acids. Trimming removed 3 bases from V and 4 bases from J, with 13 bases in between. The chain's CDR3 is CASSPATRAYEQYF. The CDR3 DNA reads TGTGCCAGCTCACCGGCCACTCGGGCATACGAGCAGTACTTC. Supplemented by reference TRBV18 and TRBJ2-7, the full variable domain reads NAGVMQNPRHLVRRRGQEARLRCSPMKGHSHVYWYRQLPEEGLKFMVYLQKENIIDESGMPKERFSAEFPKEGPSILRIQQVVRGDSAAYFCASSPATRAYEQYFGPGTRLTVT.

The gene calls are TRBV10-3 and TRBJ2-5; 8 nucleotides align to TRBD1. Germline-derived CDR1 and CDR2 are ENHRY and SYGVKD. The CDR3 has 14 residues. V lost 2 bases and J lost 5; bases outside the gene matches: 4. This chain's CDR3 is CAISEGRQGETQYF. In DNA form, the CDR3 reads TGTGCCATCAGTGAGGGACGACAGGGGGAGACCCAGTACTTC.

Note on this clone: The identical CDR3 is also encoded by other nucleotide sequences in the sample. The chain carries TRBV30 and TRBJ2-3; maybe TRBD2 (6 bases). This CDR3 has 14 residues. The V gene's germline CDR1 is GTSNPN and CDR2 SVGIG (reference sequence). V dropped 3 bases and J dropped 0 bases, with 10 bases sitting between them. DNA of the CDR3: TGTGCCTGGAGGGGGGGAACTAGCACAGATACGCAGTATTTT. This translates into CAWRGGTSTDTQYF. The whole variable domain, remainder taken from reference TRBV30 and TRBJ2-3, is SQTIHQWPATLVQPVGSPLSLECTVEGTSNPNLYWYRQAAGRGLQLLFYSVGIGQISSEVPQNLSASRPQDRQFILSSKKLLLSDSGFYLCAWRGGTSTDTQYFGPGTRLTVL.

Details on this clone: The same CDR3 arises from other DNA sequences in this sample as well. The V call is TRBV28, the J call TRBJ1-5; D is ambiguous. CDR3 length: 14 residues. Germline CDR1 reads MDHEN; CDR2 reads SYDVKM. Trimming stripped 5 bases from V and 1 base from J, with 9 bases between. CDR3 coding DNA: TGTGCCAGCAGTCCCCCGGGAAGCAATCAGCCCCAGCATTTT. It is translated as CASSPPGSNQPQHF.

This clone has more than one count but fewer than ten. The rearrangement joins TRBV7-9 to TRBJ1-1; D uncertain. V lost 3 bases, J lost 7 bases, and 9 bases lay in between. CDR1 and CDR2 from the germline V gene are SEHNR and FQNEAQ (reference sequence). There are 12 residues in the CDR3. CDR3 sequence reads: CASSLGDGEAFF. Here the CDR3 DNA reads TGTGCCAGCAGCTTGGGAGATGGTGAAGCTTTCTTT.

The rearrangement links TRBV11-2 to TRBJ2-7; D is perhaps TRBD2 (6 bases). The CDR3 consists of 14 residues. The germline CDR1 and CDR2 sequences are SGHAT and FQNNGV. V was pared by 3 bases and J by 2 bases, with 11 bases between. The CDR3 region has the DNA TGTGCCAGCAGCTTTACCAGGAGGGCCTACGAGCAGTACTTC. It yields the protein CASSFTRRAYEQYF.

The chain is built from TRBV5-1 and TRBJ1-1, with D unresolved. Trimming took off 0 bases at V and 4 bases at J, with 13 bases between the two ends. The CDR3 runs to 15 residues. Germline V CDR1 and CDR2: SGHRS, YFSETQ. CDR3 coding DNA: TGCGCCAGCAGCTTGGCCATGTTCAAGAGCACTGAAGCTTTCTTT. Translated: CASSLAMFKSTEAFF.

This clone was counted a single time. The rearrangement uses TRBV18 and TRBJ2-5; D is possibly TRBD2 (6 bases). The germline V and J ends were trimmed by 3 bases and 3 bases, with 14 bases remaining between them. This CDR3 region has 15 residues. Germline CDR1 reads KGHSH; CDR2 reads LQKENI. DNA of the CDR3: TGTGCCAGCTCACCGTTGGGAGGTGGGAAAGAGACCCAGTACTTC. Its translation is CASSPLGGGKETQYF.

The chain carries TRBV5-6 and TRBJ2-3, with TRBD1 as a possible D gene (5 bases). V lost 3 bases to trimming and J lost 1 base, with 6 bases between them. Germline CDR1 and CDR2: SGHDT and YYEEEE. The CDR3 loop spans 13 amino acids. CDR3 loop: CASSSRGTDTQYF. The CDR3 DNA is TGTGCCAGCAGCTCCAGGGGCACAGATACGCAGTATTTT. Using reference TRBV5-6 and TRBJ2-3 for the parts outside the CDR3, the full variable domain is DAGVTQSPTHLIKTRGQQVTLRCSPKSGHDTVSWYQQALGQGPQFIFQYYEEEERQRGNFPDRFSGHQFPNYSSELNVNALLLGDSALYLCASSSRGTDTQYFGPGTRLTVL.

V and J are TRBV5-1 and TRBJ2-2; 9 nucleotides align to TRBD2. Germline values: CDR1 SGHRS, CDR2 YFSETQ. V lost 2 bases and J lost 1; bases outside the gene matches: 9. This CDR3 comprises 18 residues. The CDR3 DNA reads TGCGCCAGCAGCTTCGCTAGCGGGGTGAATATGAACACCGGGGAGCTGTTTTTT. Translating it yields CASSFASGVNMNTGELFF. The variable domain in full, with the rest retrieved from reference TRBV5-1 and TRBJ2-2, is KAGVTQTPRYLIKTRGQQVTLSCSPISGHRSVSWYQQTPGQGLQFLFEYFSETQRNKGNFPGRFSGRQFSNSRSEMNVSTLELGDSALYLCASSFASGVNMNTGELFFGEGSRLTVL.

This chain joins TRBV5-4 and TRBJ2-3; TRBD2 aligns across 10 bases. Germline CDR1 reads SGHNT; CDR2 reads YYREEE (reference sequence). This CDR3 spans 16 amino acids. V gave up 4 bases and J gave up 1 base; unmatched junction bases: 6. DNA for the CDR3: TGTGCCAGCAGCCACGCCGGGACTAGCGGCACAGATACGCAGTATTTT. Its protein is CASSHAGTSGTDTQYF.

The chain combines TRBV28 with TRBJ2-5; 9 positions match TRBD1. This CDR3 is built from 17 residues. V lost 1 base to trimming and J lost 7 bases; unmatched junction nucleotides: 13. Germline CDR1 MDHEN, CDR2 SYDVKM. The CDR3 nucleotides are TGTGCCAGCAGTTTATTGGGTGGCGGGACAGGGTCCACGACCCAGTACTTC. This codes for CASSLLGGGTGSTTQYF.

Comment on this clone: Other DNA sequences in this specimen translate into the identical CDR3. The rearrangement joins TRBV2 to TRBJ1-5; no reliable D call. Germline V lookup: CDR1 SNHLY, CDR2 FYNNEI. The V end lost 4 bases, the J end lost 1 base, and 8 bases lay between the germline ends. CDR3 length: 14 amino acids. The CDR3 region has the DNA TGTGCCAGCAGTGGGGGAAGAAGCAATCAGCCCCAGCATTTT. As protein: CASSGGRSNQPQHF.

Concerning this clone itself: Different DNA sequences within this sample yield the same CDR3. In nucleotides, the CDR3 is TGCGCCAGCAGCCTAGTATTAGGCGGGGAGCTGTTTTTT. Its protein product is CASSLVLGGELFF. The chain links TRBV5-1 to TRBJ2-2; D remains unclear. This CDR3 comprises 13 residues. Germline values: CDR1 SGHRS, CDR2 YFSETQ. Trimming shortened V by 4 bases and J by 7 bases, and 11 bases separated the two germline ends.

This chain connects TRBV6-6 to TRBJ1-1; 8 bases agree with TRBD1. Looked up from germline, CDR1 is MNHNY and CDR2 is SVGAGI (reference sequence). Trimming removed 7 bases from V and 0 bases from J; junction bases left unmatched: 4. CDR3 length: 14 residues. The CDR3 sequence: CASTKDRVNTEAFF. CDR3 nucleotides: TGTGCCAGCACCAAGGACAGGGTGAACACTGAAGCTTTCTTT.

In DNA form, the CDR3 reads TGTGCCAGTAGTAGATACAATTCCGACAGGGAGAGCAATCAGCCCCAGCATTTT. It yields the protein CASSRYNSDRESNQPQHF. The V gene is TRBV19, the J gene TRBJ1-5; the match to TRBD1 covers 7 bases. V dropped 4 bases and J dropped 1; count of bases not matched to a gene: 13. The V gene's germline CDR1 is LNHDA and CDR2 SQIVND (reference sequence). The CDR3 is 18 residues long.

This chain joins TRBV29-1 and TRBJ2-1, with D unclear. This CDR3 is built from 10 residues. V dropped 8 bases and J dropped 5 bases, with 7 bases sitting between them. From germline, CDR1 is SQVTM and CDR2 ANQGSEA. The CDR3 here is CSTRDNEQFF. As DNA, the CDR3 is TGCAGCACCCGGGACAATGAGCAGTTCTTC.

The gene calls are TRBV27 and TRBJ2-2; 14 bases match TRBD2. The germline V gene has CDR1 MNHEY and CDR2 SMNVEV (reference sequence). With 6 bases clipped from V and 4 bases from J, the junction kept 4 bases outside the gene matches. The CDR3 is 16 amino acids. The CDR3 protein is CASRGTSGSGTGELFF. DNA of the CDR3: TGTGCCAGCAGAGGGACTAGCGGGAGCGGCACCGGGGAGCTGTTTTTT.

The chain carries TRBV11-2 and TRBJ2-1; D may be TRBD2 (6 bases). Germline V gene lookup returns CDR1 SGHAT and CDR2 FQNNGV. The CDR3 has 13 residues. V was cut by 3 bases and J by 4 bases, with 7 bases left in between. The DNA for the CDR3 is TGTGCCAGCAGCTTTGGGACTTACAATGAGCAGTTCTTC. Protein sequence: CASSFGTYNEQFF.

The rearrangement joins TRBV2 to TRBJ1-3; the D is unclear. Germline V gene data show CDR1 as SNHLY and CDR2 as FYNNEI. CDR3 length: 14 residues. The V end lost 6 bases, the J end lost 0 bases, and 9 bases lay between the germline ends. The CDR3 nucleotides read TGTGCCAGCAGCTCGCGGCTCTCTGGAAACACCATATATTTT. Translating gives CASSSRLSGNTIYF.

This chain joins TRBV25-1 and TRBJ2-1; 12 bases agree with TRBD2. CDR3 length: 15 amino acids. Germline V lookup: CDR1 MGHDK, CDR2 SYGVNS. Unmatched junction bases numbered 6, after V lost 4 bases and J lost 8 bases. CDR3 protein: CASSATSGSTHEQFF. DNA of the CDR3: TGTGCCAGCAGTGCGACTAGCGGGAGTACTCATGAGCAGTTCTTC.

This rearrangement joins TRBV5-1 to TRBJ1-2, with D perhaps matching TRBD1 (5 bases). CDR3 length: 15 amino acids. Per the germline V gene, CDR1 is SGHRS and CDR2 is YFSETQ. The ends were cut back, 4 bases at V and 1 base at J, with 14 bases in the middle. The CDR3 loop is CASSPSSGLNYGYTF. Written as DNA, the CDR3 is TGCGCCAGCAGCCCGAGCTCAGGGCTTAACTATGGCTACACCTTC.

Written as DNA, the CDR3 is TGTGCCAGCAGTTTCAGGGGTCCGGACTACGAGCAGTACTTC. Translation: CASSFRGPDYEQYF. The V gene is TRBV28, the J gene TRBJ2-7, with D maybe TRBD1 (6 bases). Per the germline V gene, CDR1 is MDHEN and CDR2 is SYDVKM. V was clipped by 3 bases and J by 3 bases, with 12 bases between them. This CDR3 contains 14 residues.

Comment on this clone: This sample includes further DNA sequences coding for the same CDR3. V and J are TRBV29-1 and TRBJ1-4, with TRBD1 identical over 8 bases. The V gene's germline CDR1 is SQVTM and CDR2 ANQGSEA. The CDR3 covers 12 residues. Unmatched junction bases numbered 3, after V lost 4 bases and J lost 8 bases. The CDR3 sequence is CSVATGVEKLFF. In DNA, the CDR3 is TGCAGCGTTGCGACAGGGGTGGAAAAACTGTTTTTT.